Sequencing of this TCR beta chain was carried out in a study of low-dose radiotherapy and immunotherapy resistance in tumors. Sample time point: after trial treatment. As for treatment: LDRT plus nivolumab, ipilimumab, low-dose cyclophosphamide and aspirin (RACIN trial). Alpha- and beta-chain coverage of first-strand cDNA came from TRAV- and TRBV-specific primers. The PCR that amplified TCRs ran for 20 to 25 cycles, relying on a constant-region primer and a V-primer adapter. One entry per CDR3 protein results from TCRdb running MiXCR on the reads. The table has roughly 40,000 distinct CDR3 sequences, less than 30% seen once; the top ten hold 10%. The CDR3 consists of 14 residues. CDR1 and CDR2 from the germline V gene are ENHRY and SYGVKD. Trimming took 7 bases from V and 0 from J, leaving 12 bases between them.

This chain links TRBV10-3 with TRBJ1-2; no firm D call. Sequencing used PBMCs, obtained after low-dose radiotherapy plus immunotherapy. The source of this sequence is a male donor with prostate cancer. CDR3 DNA sequence: TGTGCCATCACCGCAGGATCTGCTAACTATGGCTACACCTTC. This encodes CAITAGSANYGYTF.